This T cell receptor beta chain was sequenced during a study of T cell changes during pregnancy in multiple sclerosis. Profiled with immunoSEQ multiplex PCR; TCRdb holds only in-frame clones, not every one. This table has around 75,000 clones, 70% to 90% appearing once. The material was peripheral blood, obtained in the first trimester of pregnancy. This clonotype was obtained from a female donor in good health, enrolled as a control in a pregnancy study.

CDR3 sequence (DNA): TGTGCCCGGTCTAGCGGCACTTACAATGAGCAGTTCTTC. Translated: CARSSGTYNEQFF. This sequence joins TRBV30 and TRBJ2-1; TRBD2 agrees at 7 bases. With V trimmed by 8 bases and J by 4 bases, 8 bases remained unmatched. The CDR3 contains 13 residues. Germline CDR1 and CDR2: GTSNPN and SVGIG (reference sequence).